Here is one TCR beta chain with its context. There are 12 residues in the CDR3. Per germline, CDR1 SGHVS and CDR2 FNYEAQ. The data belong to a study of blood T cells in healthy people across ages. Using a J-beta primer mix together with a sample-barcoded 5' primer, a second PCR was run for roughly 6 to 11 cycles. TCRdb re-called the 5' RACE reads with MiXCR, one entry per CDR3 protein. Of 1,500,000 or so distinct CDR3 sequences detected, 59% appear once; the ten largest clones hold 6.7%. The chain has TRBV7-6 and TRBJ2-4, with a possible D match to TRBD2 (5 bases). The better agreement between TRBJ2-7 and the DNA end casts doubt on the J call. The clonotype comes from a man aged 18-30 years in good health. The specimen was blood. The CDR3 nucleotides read TGTGCCAGCAGTTCTGAACTAGGCGAGCAGTACTTC. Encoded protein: CASSSELGEQYF.